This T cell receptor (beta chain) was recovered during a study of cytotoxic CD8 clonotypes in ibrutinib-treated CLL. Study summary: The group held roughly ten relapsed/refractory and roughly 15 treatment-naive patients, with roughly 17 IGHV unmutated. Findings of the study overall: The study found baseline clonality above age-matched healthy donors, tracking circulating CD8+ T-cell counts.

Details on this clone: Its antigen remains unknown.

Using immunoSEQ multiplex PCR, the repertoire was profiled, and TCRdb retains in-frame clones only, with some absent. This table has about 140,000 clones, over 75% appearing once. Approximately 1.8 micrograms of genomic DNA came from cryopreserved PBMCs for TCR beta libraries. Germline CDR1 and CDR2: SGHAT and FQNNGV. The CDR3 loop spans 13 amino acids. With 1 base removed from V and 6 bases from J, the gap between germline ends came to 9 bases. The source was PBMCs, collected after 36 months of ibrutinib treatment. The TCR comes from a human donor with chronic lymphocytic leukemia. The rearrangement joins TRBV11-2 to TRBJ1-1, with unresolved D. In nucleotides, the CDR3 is TGTGCCAGCAGCTTAGCTGCGAGGGCTGAAGCTTTCTTT. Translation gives CASSLAARAEAFF.